Below are 18 T cell receptor beta chains sequenced from a single sample in a study of cytomegalovirus exposure and HLA in healthy donors. Primers: 60 Vbeta forward and 13 Jbeta reverse. Only in-frame clones appear in the TCRdb table, and some are missing; sequencing was by immunoSEQ multiplex PCR. The sample carries approximately 150,000 clones, 77% recorded once. The specimen was PBMCs. The receptors derive from a man younger than 45 in good health and CMV-seropositive.

The rearrangement joins TRBV5-4 to TRBJ2-2; 14 positions agree with TRBD2. CDR1 and CDR2 from the germline V gene are SGHNT and YYREEE (reference sequence). The CDR3 totals 16 residues. Trimming took 4 bases from V and 3 from J; bases not matched to a gene: 2. CDR3 protein: CASSLGLAGDTGELFF. In DNA, the CDR3 is TGTGCCAGCAGCCTGGGACTAGCGGGGGACACCGGGGAGCTGTTTTTT.

The chain carries TRBV30 and TRBJ2-7, with 8 bases lining up with TRBD1. Looked up from germline, CDR1 is GTSNPN and CDR2 is SVGIG (reference sequence). Trimming took 2 bases from V and 0 from J; bases not matched to a gene: 6. CDR3 size: 15 residues. CDR3 DNA: TGTGCCTGGAGTCGGACAGGGAAAACCTCCTACGAGCAGTACTTC. It translates to CAWSRTGKTSYEQYF.

This clone showed up just a few times. The rearrangement uses TRBV5-6 and TRBJ2-7; D is ambiguous. This CDR3 is 13 amino acids long. Germline-derived CDR1 and CDR2 are SGHDT and YYEEEE. V was pared by 2 bases and J by 2 bases, with 8 bases between. The CDR3 sequence is CASSFGGPYEQYF. In DNA, the CDR3 is TGTGCCAGCAGCTTTGGCGGCCCCTACGAGCAGTACTTC.

J is TRBJ2-7 and V is TRBV6-5; tentatively, D is TRBD2 (6 bases). Trimming took 0 bases from V and 7 from J, leaving 10 bases between them. Germline-derived CDR1 and CDR2 are MNHEY and SVGAGI. This CDR3 has 13 residues. The CDR3 loop reads CASSYSKEGEQYF. In DNA, the CDR3 is TGTGCCAGCAGTTACTCGAAGGAGGGGGAGCAGTACTTC.

This clone showed up just once. The rearrangement links TRBV30 to TRBJ2-7; 7 nucleotides align to TRBD1. Germline V gene data show CDR1 as GTSNPN and CDR2 as SVGIG (reference sequence). The trim removed 0 bases at V and 9 bases at J, leaving 17 bases unmatched. There are 16 residues in the CDR3. CDR3 sequence: CAWSVLRGLTLTAQYF. The DNA for the CDR3 is TGTGCCTGGAGTGTACTGAGGGGGCTGACCCTTACGGCGCAGTACTTC.

A single count supports this clone. This chain uses TRBV19 with TRBJ1-2, with D perhaps matching TRBD1 (5 bases). Deletions cut 8 bases from V and 3 bases from J, with 13 bases between. CDR3 size: 13 residues. The germline CDR1 and CDR2 sequences are LNHDA and SQIVND (reference sequence). The CDR3: CASRRGGDYGYTF. CDR3 coding DNA: TGTGCCAGTCGTCGGGGGGGTGACTATGGCTACACCTTC. The full variable domain, its missing parts supplied by reference TRBV19 and TRBJ1-2, is DGGITQSPKYLFRKEGQNVTLSCEQNLNHDAMYWYRQDPGQGLRLIYYSQIVNDFQKGDIAEGYSVSREKKESFPLTVTSAQKNPTAFYLCASRRGGDYGYTFGSGTRLTVV.

This sequence joins TRBV29-1 and TRBJ2-2, with D possibly being TRBD1 (5 bases). CDR1 is SQVTM and CDR2 is ANQGSEA in the germline V gene. V was cut by 2 bases and J by 2 bases, with 9 bases left in between. The CDR3 loop spans 14 amino acids. The CDR3 region is CSVERQLNTGELFF. The CDR3 nucleotides are TGCAGCGTTGAACGACAGCTCAACACCGGGGAGCTGTTTTTT.

The chain carries TRBV29-1 and TRBJ2-5; TRBD2 matches at 10 bases. The CDR3 extends over 13 amino acids. V dropped 3 bases and J dropped 2; count of bases not matched to a gene: 0. Looked up from germline, CDR1 is SQVTM and CDR2 is ANQGSEA. The CDR3 reads CSVDSGGQETQYF. The CDR3, as DNA: TGCAGCGTTGATAGCGGGGGGCAAGAGACCCAGTACTTC.

The gene calls are TRBV28 and TRBJ1-1; 7 bases agree with TRBD1. This CDR3 spans 18 amino acids. Trimming at V came to 3 bases and at J to 3 bases, leaving 16 bases not matched to a gene. Germline lookup yields CDR1 MDHEN and CDR2 SYDVKM. As DNA, the CDR3 is TGTGCCAGCAGTTTCCCGAGACAGGGCTGGTATGTGGACACTGAAGCTTTCTTT. Encoded protein: CASSFPRQGWYVDTEAFF.

The J gene is TRBJ1-1, the V gene TRBV29-1, with TRBD1 matching over 12 bases. The CDR3 length is 11 residues. The germline gives CDR1 SQVTM, CDR2 ANQGSEA. With 7 bases clipped from V and 9 bases from J, the junction kept 3 bases outside the gene matches. CDR3 nucleotide sequence: TGCAGCGCAGGGACAGGGGGCAAAGCTTTCTTT. This translates into CSAGTGGKAFF.

The V gene is TRBV21-1, the J gene TRBJ1-4; no check of the table's D call, TRBD1, against the DNA was made. TRBV21-1 is a pseudogene segment. The CDR3 is 14 residues long. CDR3 loop: CASPPRLLGEKLFF. The CDR3 DNA reads TGTGCCAGCCCCCCCCGCCTCCTGGGCGAAAAACTGTTTTTT.

V is TRBV28 and J is TRBJ2-7; 7 bases line up with TRBD1. CDR3 size: 14 residues. V lost 2 bases and J lost 2; bases outside the gene matches: 3. Germline V CDR1 and CDR2: MDHEN, SYDVKM. CDR3 residues: CASSLEGATYEQYF. CDR3 bases: TGTGCCAGCAGTTTAGAGGGGGCCACCTACGAGCAGTACTTC.

The V call is TRBV5-5, the J call TRBJ2-3; 12 bases are shared with TRBD2. The length of the CDR3 is 13 residues. The V gene's germline CDR1 is SGHKS and CDR2 YYEKEE (reference sequence). The trim removed 6 bases at V and 6 bases at J, leaving 2 bases unmatched. CDR3 DNA sequence: TGTGCCAGCACCGGGACTAGCGGGGATACGCAGTATTTT. It translates to CASTGTSGDTQYF.

The chain has TRBV9 and TRBJ1-6; 10 bases map to TRBD1. Unmatched junction bases numbered 3, after V lost 2 bases and J lost 7 bases. Looked up from germline, CDR1 is SGDLS and CDR2 is YYNGEE. The CDR3 covers 15 residues. The chain's CDR3 is CASSVGTGVNSPLHF. The DNA for the CDR3 is TGTGCCAGCAGCGTCGGGACAGGGGTAAATTCACCCCTCCACTTT.

The chain combines TRBV2 with TRBJ1-1; tentative D call: TRBD1 (5 bases). There are 16 residues in the CDR3. CDR1 SNHLY and CDR2 FYNNEI come from the germline V gene. Trimming shortened V by 3 bases and J by 0 bases, and 14 bases separated the two germline ends. For the CDR3, the DNA is TGTGCCAGCAGTGATCAGCGGGGGTACATGAACACTGAAGCTTTCTTT. Amino acids: CASSDQRGYMNTEAFF.

This clone was counted once. V usage is TRBV7-6 and J usage is TRBJ2-7; 11 positions match TRBD2. V lost 5 bases to trimming and J lost 0 bases; unmatched junction nucleotides: 3. The CDR3 has 15 residues. The germline V gene has CDR1 SGHVS and CDR2 FNYEAQ. The CDR3 protein is CASSPGTSGSYEQYF. The CDR3 coding sequence is TGTGCCAGCAGCCCCGGGACTAGCGGCTCCTACGAGCAGTACTTC.

This chain uses TRBV30 with TRBJ1-5; D is perhaps TRBD1 (5 bases). Looked up from germline, CDR1 is GTSNPN and CDR2 is SVGIG (reference sequence). V lost 6 bases to trimming and J lost 0 bases, with 12 bases between them. The CDR3 is 14 residues long. This CDR3 reads CACVSRVSNQPQHF. CDR3 nucleotide sequence: TGTGCCTGCGTGAGCAGGGTTAGCAATCAGCCCCAGCATTTT.

This rearrangement joins TRBV27 to TRBJ2-2; 12 nucleotides agree with TRBD2. Germline V gene data show CDR1 as MNHEY and CDR2 as SMNVEV (reference sequence). V lost 2 bases to trimming and J lost 3 bases; unmatched junction nucleotides: 10. CDR3 length: 19 residues. CDR3 sequence: CASSLRPSGGAIYTGELFF. As DNA, the CDR3 is TGTGCCAGCAGTTTAAGGCCTAGCGGGGGGGCAATTTACACCGGGGAGCTGTTTTTT.